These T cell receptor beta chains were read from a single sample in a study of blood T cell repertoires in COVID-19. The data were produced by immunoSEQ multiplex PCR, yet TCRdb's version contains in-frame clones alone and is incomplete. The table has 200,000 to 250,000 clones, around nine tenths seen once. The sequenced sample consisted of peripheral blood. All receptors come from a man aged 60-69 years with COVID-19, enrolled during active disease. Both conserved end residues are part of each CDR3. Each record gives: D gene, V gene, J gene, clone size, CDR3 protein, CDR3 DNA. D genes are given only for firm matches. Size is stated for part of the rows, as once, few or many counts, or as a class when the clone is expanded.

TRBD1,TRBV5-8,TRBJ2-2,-,CASSLTGSYNTGELFF,TGTGCCAGCAGCCTGACAGGGTCGTATAACACCGGGGAGCTGTTTTTT
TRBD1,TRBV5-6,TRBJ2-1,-,CASSLEGRGQGNGEQFF,TGTGCCAGCAGCTTGGAGGGTAGGGGACAGGGGAATGGTGAGCAGTTCTTC
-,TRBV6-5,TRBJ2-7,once,CASSKRQSAYEQYF,TGTGCCAGCAGTAAACGACAGAGCGCCTACGAGCAGTACTTC
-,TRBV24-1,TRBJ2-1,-,CATSDPTLYNEQFF,TGTGCCACCAGTGACCCTACCCTATACAATGAGCAGTTCTTC
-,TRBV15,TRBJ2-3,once,CATSRDPAGTDTQYF,TGTGCCACCAGCAGAGATCCGGCGGGCACAGATACGCAGTATTTT
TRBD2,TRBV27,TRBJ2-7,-,CASSLGLAGDEQYF,TGTGCCAGCAGTTTGGGTCTAGCGGGAGACGAGCAGTACTTC
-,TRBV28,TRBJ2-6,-,CASSSPSSGANVLTF,TGTGCCAGCAGTTCCCCGAGCTCTGGGGCCAACGTCCTGACTTTC
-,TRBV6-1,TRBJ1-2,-,CASSGPLGGNSAFYGYTF,TGTGCCAGCAGTGGTCCTCTGGGAGGGAATTCGGCGTTTTATGGCTACACCTTC
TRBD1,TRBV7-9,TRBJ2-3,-,CASSLAGQAPRTQYF,TGTGCCAGCAGCTTAGCGGGACAGGCTCCGCGTACGCAGTATTTT
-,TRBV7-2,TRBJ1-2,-,CASSYDRNYGYTF,TGTGCCAGCAGCTACGACAGAAACTATGGCTACACCTTC
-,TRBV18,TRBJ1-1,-,CASSLSTGGKNTEAFF,TGTGCCAGCTCACTCTCCACGGGGGGAAAAAACACTGAAGCTTTCTTT
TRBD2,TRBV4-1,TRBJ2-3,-,CASSTGLAGGTDTQYF,TGCGCCAGCAGCACGGGACTAGCGGGAGGCACAGATACGCAGTATTTT
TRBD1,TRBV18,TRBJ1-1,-,CASSDLRGFDTEAFF,TGTGCCAGCTCAGACCTCAGGGGGTTTGACACTGAAGCTTTCTTT
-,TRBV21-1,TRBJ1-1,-,CASSARRYRAQNTEAFF,TGTGCCAGCAGCGCCCGGAGATACAGGGCCCAGAACACTGAAGCTTTCTTT